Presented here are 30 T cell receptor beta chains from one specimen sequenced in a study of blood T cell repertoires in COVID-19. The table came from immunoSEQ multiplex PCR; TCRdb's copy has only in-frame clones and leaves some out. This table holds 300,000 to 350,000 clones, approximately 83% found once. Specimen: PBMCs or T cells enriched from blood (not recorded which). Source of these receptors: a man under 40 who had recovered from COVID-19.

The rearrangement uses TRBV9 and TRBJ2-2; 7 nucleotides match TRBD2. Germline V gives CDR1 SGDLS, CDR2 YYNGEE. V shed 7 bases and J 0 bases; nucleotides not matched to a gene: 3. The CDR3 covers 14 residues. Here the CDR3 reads CASGGESNTGELFF. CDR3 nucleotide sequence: TGTGCCAGCGGGGGGGAATCGAACACCGGGGAGCTGTTTTTT.

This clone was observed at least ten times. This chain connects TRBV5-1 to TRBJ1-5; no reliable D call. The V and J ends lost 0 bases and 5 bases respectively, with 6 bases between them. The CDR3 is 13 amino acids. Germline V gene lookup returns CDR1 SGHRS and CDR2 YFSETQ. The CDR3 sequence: CASSLDRDQPQHF. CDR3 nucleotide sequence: TGCGCCAGCAGCTTGGACCGGGATCAGCCCCAGCATTTT.

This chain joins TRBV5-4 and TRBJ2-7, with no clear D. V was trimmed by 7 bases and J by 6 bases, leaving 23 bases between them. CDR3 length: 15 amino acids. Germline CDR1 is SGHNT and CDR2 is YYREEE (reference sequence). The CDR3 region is CASGLPGTPTGEQYF. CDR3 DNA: TGTGCCAGCGGATTACCGGGTACCCCGACGGGCGAGCAGTACTTC. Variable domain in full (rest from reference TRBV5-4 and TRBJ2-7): ETGVTQSPTHLIKTRGQQVTLRCSSQSGHNTVSWYQQALGQGPQFIFQYYREEENGRGNFPPRFSGLQFPNYSSELNVNALELDDSALYLCASGLPGTPTGEQYFGPGTRLTVT.

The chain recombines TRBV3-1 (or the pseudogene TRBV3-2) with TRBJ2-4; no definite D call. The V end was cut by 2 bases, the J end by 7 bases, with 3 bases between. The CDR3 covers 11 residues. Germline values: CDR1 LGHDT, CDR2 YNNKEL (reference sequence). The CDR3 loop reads CASSQRNIQYF. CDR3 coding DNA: TGTGCCAGCAGCCAACGGAACATTCAGTACTTC.

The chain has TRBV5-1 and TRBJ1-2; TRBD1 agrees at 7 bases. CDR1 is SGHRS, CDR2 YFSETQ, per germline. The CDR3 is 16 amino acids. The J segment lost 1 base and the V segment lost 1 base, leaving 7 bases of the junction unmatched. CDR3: CASSLNLPGGNYGYTF. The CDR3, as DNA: TGCGCCAGCAGCTTGAATCTTCCAGGGGGTAACTATGGCTACACCTTC.

The CDR3 nucleotides read TGCAGCGTTGATAGAGGCGGTGAGCAGTTCTTC. It translates to CSVDRGGEQFF. The chain joins TRBV29-1 to TRBJ2-1, with D unclear. Germline values: CDR1 SQVTM, CDR2 ANQGSEA. The length of the CDR3 is 11 residues. Trimming took off 3 bases at V and 9 bases at J, with 9 bases between the two ends.

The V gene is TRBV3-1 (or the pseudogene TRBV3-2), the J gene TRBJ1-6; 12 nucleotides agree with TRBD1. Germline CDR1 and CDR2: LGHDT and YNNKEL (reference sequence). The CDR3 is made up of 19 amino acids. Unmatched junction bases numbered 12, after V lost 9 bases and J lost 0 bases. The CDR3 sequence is CARVQPGQGAYSYNSPLHF. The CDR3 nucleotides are TGTGCCAGGGTGCAACCGGGACAGGGGGCTTACTCCTATAATTCACCCCTCCACTTT.

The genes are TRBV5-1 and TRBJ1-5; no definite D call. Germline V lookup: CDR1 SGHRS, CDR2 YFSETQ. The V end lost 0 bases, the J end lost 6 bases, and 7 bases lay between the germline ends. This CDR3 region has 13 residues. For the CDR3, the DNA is TGCGCCAGCAGCTTGGATCTAGCTCAGCCCCAGCATTTT. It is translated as CASSLDLAQPQHF.

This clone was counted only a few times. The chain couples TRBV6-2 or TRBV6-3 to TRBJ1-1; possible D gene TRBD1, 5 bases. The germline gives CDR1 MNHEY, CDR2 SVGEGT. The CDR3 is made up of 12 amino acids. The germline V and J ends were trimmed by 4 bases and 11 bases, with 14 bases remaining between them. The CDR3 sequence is CASSSGGMRAFF. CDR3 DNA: TGTGCCAGCAGTTCTGGGGGGATGAGGGCTTTCTTT.

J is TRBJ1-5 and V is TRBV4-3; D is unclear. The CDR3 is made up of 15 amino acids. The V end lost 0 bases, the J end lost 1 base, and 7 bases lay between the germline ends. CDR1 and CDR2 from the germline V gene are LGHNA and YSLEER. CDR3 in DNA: TGCGCCAGCAGCCAAGATGCCGGGAGCAATCAGCCCCAGCATTTT. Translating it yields CASSQDAGSNQPQHF.

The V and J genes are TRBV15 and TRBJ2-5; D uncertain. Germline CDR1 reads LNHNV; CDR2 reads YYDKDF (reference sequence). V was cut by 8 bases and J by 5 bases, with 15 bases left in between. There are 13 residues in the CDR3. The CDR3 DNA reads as TGTGCCACCGATATGGGCTCAATCGAGACCCAGTACTTC. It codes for CATDMGSIETQYF.

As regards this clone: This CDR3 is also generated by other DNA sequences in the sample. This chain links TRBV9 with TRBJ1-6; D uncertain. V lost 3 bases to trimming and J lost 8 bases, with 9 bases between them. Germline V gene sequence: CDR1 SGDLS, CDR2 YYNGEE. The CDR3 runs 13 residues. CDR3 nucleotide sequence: TGTGCCAGCAGCGATTCCGGAGATTCACCCCTCCACTTT. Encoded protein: CASSDSGDSPLHF.

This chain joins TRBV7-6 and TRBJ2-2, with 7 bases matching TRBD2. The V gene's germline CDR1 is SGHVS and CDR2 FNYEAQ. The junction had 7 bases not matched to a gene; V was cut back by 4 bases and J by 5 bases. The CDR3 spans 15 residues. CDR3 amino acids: CASSSSGRRTGELFF. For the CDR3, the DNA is TGTGCCAGCAGCTCCTCCGGGAGGAGGACCGGGGAGCTGTTTTTT.

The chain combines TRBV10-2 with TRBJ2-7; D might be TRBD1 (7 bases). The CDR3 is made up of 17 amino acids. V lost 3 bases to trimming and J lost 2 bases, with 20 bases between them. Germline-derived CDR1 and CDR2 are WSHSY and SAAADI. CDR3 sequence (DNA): TGCGCCAGCAGTGATGGGGGGAACAGGGGTTACGCCTACGAGCAGTACTTC. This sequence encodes CASSDGGNRGYAYEQYF.

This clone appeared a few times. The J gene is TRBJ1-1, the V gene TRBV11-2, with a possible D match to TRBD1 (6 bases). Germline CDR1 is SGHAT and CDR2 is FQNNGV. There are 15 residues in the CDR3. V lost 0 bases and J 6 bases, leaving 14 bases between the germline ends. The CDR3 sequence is CASSLDPWPGAEAFF. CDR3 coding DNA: TGTGCCAGCAGCTTAGATCCGTGGCCAGGGGCTGAAGCTTTCTTT.

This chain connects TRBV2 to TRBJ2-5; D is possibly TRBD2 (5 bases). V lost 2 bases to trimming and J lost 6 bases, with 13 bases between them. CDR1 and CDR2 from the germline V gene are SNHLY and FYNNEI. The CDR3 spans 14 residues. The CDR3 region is CASSEFEGSKTQYF. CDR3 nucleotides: TGTGCCAGCAGTGAATTCGAGGGTTCGAAGACCCAGTACTTC. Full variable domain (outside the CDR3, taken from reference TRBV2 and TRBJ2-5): EPEVTQTPSHQVTQMGQEVILRCVPISNHLYFYWYRQILGQKVEFLVSFYNNEISEKSEIFDDQFSVERPDGSNFTLKIRSTKLEDSAMYFCASSEFEGSKTQYFGPGTRLLVL.

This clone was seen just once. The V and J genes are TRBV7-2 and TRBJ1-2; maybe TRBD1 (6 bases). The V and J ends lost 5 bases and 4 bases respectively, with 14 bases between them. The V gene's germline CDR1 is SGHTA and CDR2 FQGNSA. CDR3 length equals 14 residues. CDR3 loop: CASSPGQGIYGYTF. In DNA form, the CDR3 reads TGTGCCAGCAGCCCCGGGCAGGGGATCTATGGCTACACCTTC.

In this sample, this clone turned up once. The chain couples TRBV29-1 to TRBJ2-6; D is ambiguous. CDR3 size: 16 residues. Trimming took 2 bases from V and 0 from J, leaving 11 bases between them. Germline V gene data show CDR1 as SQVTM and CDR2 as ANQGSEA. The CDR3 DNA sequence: TGCAGCGTTGAAACCTCCCGGGTCTCTGGGGCCAACGTCCTGACTTTC. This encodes CSVETSRVSGANVLTF.

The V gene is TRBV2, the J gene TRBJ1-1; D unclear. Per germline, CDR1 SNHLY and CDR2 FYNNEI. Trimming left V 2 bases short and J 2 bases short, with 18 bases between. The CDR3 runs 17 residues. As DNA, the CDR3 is TGTGCCAGCAGTGAACGCAGAGCCTCGACTAAAAACACTGAAGCTTTCTTT. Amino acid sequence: CASSERRASTKNTEAFF.

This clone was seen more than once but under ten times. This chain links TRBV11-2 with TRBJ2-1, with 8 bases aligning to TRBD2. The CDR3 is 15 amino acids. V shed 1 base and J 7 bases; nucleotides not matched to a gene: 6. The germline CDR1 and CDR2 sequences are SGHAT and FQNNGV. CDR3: CASSLGGGFSNEQFF. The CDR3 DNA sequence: TGTGCCAGCAGCTTAGGCGGGGGGTTTTCAAATGAGCAGTTCTTC.

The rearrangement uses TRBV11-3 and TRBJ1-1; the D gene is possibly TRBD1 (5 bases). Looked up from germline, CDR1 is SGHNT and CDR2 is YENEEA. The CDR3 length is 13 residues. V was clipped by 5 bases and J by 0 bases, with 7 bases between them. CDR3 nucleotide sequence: TGTGCCAGCAGCCGGGGGATGAACACTGAAGCTTTCTTT. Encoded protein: CASSRGMNTEAFF.

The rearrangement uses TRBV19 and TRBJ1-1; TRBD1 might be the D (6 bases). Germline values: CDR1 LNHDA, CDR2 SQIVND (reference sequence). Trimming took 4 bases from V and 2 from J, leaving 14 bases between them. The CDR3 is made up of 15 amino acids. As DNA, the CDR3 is TGTGCCAGTAGTAAGCCGGGACACAAAAACACTGAAGCTTTCTTT. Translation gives CASSKPGHKNTEAFF.

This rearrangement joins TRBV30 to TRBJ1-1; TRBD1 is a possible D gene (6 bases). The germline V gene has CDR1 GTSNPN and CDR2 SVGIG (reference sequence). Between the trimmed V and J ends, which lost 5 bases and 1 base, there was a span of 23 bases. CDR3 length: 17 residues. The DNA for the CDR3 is TGTGCCTGGGGCGGGACAATACTAATCAGGGGGAACACTGAAGCTTTCTTT. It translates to CAWGGTILIRGNTEAFF. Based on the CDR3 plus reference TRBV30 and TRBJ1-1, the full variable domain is SQTIHQWPATLVQPVGSPLSLECTVEGTSNPNLYWYRQAAGRGLQLLFYSVGIGQISSEVPQNLSASRPQDRQFILSSKKLLLSDSGFYLCAWGGTILIRGNTEAFFGQGTRLTVV.

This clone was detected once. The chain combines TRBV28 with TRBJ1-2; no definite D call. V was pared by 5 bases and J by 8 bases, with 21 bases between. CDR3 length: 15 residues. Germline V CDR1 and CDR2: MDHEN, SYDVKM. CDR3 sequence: CASSPPSRGGYGYTF. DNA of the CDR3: TGTGCCAGCAGTCCCCCATCGAGAGGTGGTTACGGCTACACCTTC.

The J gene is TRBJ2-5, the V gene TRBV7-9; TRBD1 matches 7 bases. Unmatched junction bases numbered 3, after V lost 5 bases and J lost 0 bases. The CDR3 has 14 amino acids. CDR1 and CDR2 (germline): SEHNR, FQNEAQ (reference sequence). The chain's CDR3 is CASSQDRNQETQYF. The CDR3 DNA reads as TGTGCCAGCAGCCAGGACAGGAACCAAGAGACCCAGTACTTC.

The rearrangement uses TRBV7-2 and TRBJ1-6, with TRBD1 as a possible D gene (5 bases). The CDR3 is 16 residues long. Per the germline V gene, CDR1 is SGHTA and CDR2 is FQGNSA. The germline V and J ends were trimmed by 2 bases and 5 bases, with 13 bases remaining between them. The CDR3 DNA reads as TGTGCCAGCAGCTTACGGGGGACGAGGAATAATTCACCCCTCCACTTT. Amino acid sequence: CASSLRGTRNNSPLHF.

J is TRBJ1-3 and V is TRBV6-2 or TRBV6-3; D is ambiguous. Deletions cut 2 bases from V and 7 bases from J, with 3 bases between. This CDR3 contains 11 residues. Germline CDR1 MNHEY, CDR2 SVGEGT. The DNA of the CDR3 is TGTGCCAGCAGTTACAGCAACACCATATATTTT. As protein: CASSYSNTIYF.

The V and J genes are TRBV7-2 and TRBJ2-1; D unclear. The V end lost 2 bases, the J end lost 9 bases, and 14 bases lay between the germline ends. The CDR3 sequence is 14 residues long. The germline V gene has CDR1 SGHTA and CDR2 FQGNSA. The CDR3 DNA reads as TGTGCCAGCAGCTTAAGTCGGCCCTCGGGTGAGCAGTTCTTC. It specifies CASSLSRPSGEQFF.

Here the CDR3 DNA reads TGTGCCAGCAGTCCAAGGACAGGTGTAACAGATACGCAGTATTTT. Its protein product is CASSPRTGVTDTQYF. V is TRBV6-5 and J is TRBJ2-3, with 7 nucleotides matching TRBD1. The CDR3 totals 15 residues. Germline-derived CDR1 and CDR2 are MNHEY and SVGAGI. Germline trimming cut 5 bases from V and 3 bases from J; bases unmatched to any gene: 8.

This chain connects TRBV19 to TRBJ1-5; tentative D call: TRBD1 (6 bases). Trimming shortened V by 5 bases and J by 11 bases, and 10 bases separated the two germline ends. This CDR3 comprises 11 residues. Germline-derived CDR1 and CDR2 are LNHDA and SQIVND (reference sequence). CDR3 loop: CASSDRLAQHF. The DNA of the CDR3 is TGTGCCAGTAGTGACAGGCTGGCCCAGCATTTT.